The following is a TCR beta chain sequence with its context. It has no known antigen specificity. No clone much larger than this one lies a single base away; base qualities are absent. The CDR3 numbers 13 residues from cysteine through phenylalanine. CDR3 DNA is the only sequence kept; it has 39 bases, read in frame from the first base. In the germline V gene, CDR1 corresponds to SQVTM and CDR2 to ANQGSEA. V is shortened by 5 bases, J by 5 bases, and the region joining them spans 13 bases. This specimen comes from a study of blood T cell repertoires in COVID-19 (dated by TCRdb to 2020 to 2022). Background for the entire study: ImmuneRACE Cohort 3 recovered participants were defined by two consecutive negative NP/OP PCR tests, healthcare professional clearance, or symptom resolution. Samples from collaborators originated in the United States, Italy and Spain and spanned both the acute and convalescent phases of COVID-19. The material from the prospective study consisted of cDNA or gDNA derived from T cells, B-cell-depleted T cells, or PBMCs. Samples were obtained from the ongoing ImmuneRACE study (first 160 participants) and from roughly 1,300 subjects provided by 6 global collaborators. A freely available public database, intended as a resource for researchers studying the immune response to SARS-CoV-2, is where the repertoires were released. Subjects who had been exposed to COVID-19, were actively infected with it, or had recovered from it provided the deeply sampled blood TCRbeta repertoires that made up the dataset. Where available, HLA class I and class II types were obtained from metadata supplied by the sample provider rather than from assay-based typing. Sample metadata almost always included a de-identified subject ID, COVID-19 status, age in years and sex. Study-wide findings and limitations: The quantity of clinical and demographic metadata differed by source and by participant and was supplied without curation.

The immunoSEQ Assay, a bias-controlled multiplex PCR, was used to amplify TCRbeta CDR3 regions from genomic DNA. In the original analysis: The number of nucleated cells in each sample was estimated by amplification of reference gene primers within the assay. To quantify the absolute abundance of each unique TCRbeta CDR3 rearrangement, sequence reads were collapsed and filtered. For each sample, productive Simpson clonality was calculated as the square root of Simpson's diversity index over productive rearrangements. Not all clones reach the TCRdb copy of this immuneACCESS table, which keeps in-frame sequences only. Checked studies attribute under half of the gap to unresolved V genes and leave the rest unexplained. V, J and clone size were drawn from that table, and D and trimming were deduced from the DNA. The sample table holds hundreds of thousands of clones, of which roughly nine tenths were seen once. The ten largest clones take up approximately 3.3% of the sample.

In the prospective study, participants were about 18 to 89 years old, resided in 25 or so geographic areas of the United States, and were enrolled through a virtual design. To assign participants to cohorts, the prospective study relied on clinical history that participants themselves reported in a screening survey and a study questionnaire. In the prospective study, whole blood, serum and a nasopharyngeal or oropharyngeal swab were collected from each participant by mobile phlebotomists. Additional blood draws and questionnaires over an approximately two-month period could optionally be provided by prospective study participants. Before DNA extraction, blood samples from the prospective study were shipped at room temperature or frozen.

Recombination joined TRBV29-1 with TRBJ2-1, with an unclear D gene assignment. The sample taken for sequencing was PBMCs or T cells enriched from blood (not recorded which). This clonotype originated in a woman aged 45-59 years in a cohort exposed to, infected with or recovered from COVID-19 (not recorded which). The sequenced DNA is TGCAGCGTTTCTCGTTGGGCGAACAATGAGCAGTTCTTC. Translated, it reads CSVSRWANNEQFF.